This T cell receptor beta chain was identified in a study of cytomegalovirus exposure and HLA in healthy donors. Overall study findings and caveats: Altogether, about 160 TCR beta chains were recorded as cytomegalovirus-associated. The availability of immune exposure information extended only to CMV serostatus. Previous analysis showed most TCR beta V segments were productive about 90% or about 30% of the time.

With respect to this clone: The antigen remains unidentified.

Unmatched junction bases numbered 7, after V lost 5 bases and J lost 5 bases. Germline CDR1 and CDR2: SQVTM and ANQGSEA. The CDR3 totals 14 residues. PCR involved 60 Vbeta and 13 Jbeta primers. Produced via immunoSEQ multiplex PCR; TCRdb's table is partial and in-frame only. The top ten clones hold around 5.1% of a sample with roughly 100,000 clones, roughly three quarters of them seen once. Input material: PBMCs. This TCR was recovered from a male donor in good health and CMV-seronegative. This chain connects TRBV29-1 to TRBJ2-1; the match to TRBD1 covers 9 bases. In nucleotides, the CDR3 is TGCAGCGTTATGACAGGGGGTATGGACAATGAGCAGTTCTTC. Encoded protein: CSVMTGGMDNEQFF.